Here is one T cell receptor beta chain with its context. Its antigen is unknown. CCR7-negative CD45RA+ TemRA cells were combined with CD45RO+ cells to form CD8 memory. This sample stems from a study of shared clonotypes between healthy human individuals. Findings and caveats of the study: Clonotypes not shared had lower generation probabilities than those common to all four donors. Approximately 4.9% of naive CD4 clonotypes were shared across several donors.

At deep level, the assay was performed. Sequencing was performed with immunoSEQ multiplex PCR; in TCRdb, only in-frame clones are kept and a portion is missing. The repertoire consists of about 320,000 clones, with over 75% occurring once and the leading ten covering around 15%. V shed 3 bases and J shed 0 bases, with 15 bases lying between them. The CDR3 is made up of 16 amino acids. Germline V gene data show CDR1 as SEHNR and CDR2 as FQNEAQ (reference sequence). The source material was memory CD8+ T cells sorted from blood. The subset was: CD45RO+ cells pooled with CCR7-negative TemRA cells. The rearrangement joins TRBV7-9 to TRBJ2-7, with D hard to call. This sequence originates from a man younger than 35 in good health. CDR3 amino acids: CASSFLLKTVSYEQYF. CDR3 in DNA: TGTGCCAGCAGCTTCTTGCTTAAAACGGTCTCCTACGAGCAGTACTTC.